This passage covers 30 T cell receptor beta chains from one sample sequenced in a study of blood T cell repertoires in COVID-19 (dated by TCRdb to about 2020). Receptors were amplified or captured by the immunoSEQ multiplex PCR assay. Here the immuneACCESS table is served through TCRdb, limited to in-frame sequences with V and J called. Missing clones are a known gap in these copies; in checked studies unresolved V genes cover under half, and the rest lacks a known reason. Present in this sample are approximately 220,000 clones, 65% to 85% of which were seen just once. Around 27% of the sample goes to the ten largest clones. The sequenced sample consisted of peripheral blood. Every receptor here comes from a man between 35 and 55 years old with acute or convalescent COVID-19.

The chain uses TRBV10-3 and TRBJ1-1, with unresolved D. Trimming took off 6 bases at V and 0 bases at J, with 8 bases between the two ends. CDR3 length equals 13 residues. The V gene's germline CDR1 is ENHRY and CDR2 SYGVKD. The CDR3 DNA is TGTGCCATCAGCCCGGGATTGAACACTGAAGCTTTCTTT. Translation gives CAISPGLNTEAFF.

This chain connects TRBV5-1 to TRBJ1-1, with TRBD1 matching over 7 bases. V was pared by 0 bases and J by 2 bases, with 7 bases of the junction left unmatched. The germline gives CDR1 SGHRS, CDR2 YFSETQ. This CDR3 is 16 amino acids long. The CDR3 loop is CASSLVSGQVNTEAFF. The CDR3, as DNA: TGCGCCAGCAGCTTGGTATCCGGACAGGTTAACACTGAAGCTTTCTTT.

V usage is TRBV7-9 and J usage is TRBJ2-5, with 12 nucleotides matching TRBD2. Trimming removed 5 bases from V and 2 bases from J; junction bases left unmatched: 3. The germline gives CDR1 SEHNR, CDR2 FQNEAQ (reference sequence). The length of the CDR3 is 15 residues. CDR3 in amino acids: CASSMGLAGQETQYF. The CDR3 DNA follows: TGTGCCAGCAGCATGGGACTAGCGGGTCAAGAGACCCAGTACTTC.

CDR3 protein: CASSTLWKRREAFF. The CDR3 bases are TGTGCCAGCAGCACCCTATGGAAGAGGCGGGAAGCTTTCTTT. The chain combines TRBV21-1 with TRBJ1-1. TRBV21-1 is an annotated pseudogene. The CDR3 has 14 amino acids.

This clone was picked up one time. The chain couples TRBV9 to TRBJ1-5; weak D call: TRBD1 (6 bases). The germline gives CDR1 SGDLS, CDR2 YYNGEE. This CDR3 has 15 amino acids. V was trimmed by 1 base and J by 1 base, leaving 9 bases between them. This CDR3 reads CASSVNGQSNQPQHF. CDR3 sequence (DNA): TGTGCCAGCAGCGTAAATGGACAGAGCAATCAGCCCCAGCATTTT.

This chain links TRBV5-1 with TRBJ1-2; D is unclear. The CDR3 extends over 13 amino acids. CDR1 and CDR2 from the germline V gene are SGHRS and YFSETQ. V was cut by 2 bases and J by 2 bases, with 7 bases left in between. The CDR3 protein is CASSFHENYGYTF. CDR3 in DNA: TGCGCCAGCAGCTTCCACGAGAACTATGGCTACACCTTC.

The chain is built from TRBV9 and TRBJ1-1; no clear D. Germline CDR1 SGDLS, CDR2 YYNGEE. V lost 1 base and J 2 bases, leaving 12 bases between the germline ends. The CDR3 loop spans 15 amino acids. CDR3 nucleotides: TGTGCCAGCAGCGTATCTGCCAGATCCAACACTGAAGCTTTCTTT. Its protein is CASSVSARSNTEAFF.

The CDR3 coding sequence is TGTGCCAGCAGCTTGGCTTACAATGAGCAGTTCTTC. This translates into CASSLAYNEQFF. The genes are TRBV5-5 and TRBJ2-1; D is unresolved. The CDR3 is 12 residues long. Germline CDR1 reads SGHKS; CDR2 reads YYEKEE (reference sequence). Trimming removed 0 bases from V and 4 bases from J, with 2 bases in between.

This chain uses TRBV20-1 with TRBJ1-5, with TRBD1 matching 8 bases. The CDR3 has 13 amino acids. CDR1 DFQATT and CDR2 SNEGSKA come from the germline V gene (reference sequence). V lost 3 bases and J lost 6; bases outside the gene matches: 4. The CDR3 region is CSASTGGGQPQHF. CDR3 coding DNA: TGCAGTGCTAGTACAGGGGGGGGTCAGCCCCAGCATTTT.

The rearrangement joins TRBV7-2 to TRBJ1-1; unclear D gene. Trimming pared 4 bases from V and 1 base from J, leaving 13 bases between. The CDR3 loop spans 15 amino acids. Germline V gene data show CDR1 as SGHTA and CDR2 as FQGNSA. As DNA, the CDR3 is TGTGCCAGCAGCTCCTTTTGGGCAGGGAACACTGAAGCTTTCTTT. Translated: CASSSFWAGNTEAFF.

V gene TRBV19 combines with J gene TRBJ1-4; D call uncertain. The CDR3 sequence is 15 residues long. Looked up from germline, CDR1 is LNHDA and CDR2 is SQIVND (reference sequence). Trimming took 4 bases from V and 2 from J, leaving 11 bases between them. The CDR3 region is CASSTAGATNEKLFF. CDR3 nucleotides: TGTGCCAGTAGTACAGCAGGCGCTACTAATGAAAAACTGTTTTTT.

The genes are TRBV6-1 and TRBJ2-5; the D gene is possibly TRBD2 (5 bases). The CDR3 covers 11 residues. V gave up 2 bases and J gave up 9 bases, with 7 bases separating them. Germline V gives CDR1 MNHNS, CDR2 SASEGT. The CDR3 bases are TGTGCCAGCAGTGAAACCGGGGCCCAGTACTTC. Residues: CASSETGAQYF.

This chain joins TRBV19 and TRBJ2-6, with D unresolved. Germline V gene data show CDR1 as LNHDA and CDR2 as SQIVND (reference sequence). V was shortened by 3 bases and J by 4 bases, with 13 bases between the two germline ends. The CDR3 is 16 amino acids. The CDR3 bases are TGTGCCAGTAGTATTCTTGGCAGTACAGGGGCCAACGTCCTGACTTTC. Protein: CASSILGSTGANVLTF.

This chain joins TRBV7-3 and TRBJ2-1; possible D gene TRBD2, 6 bases. CDR3 length equals 15 residues. The ends were cut back, 5 bases at V and 9 bases at J, with 20 bases in the middle. Germline V gene data show CDR1 as SGHTA and CDR2 as FQGTGA. In DNA, the CDR3 is TGTGCCAGCAGCCAGGAAGGTTCGCGGGATGTTGAGCAGTTCTTC. Translating gives CASSQEGSRDVEQFF.

The V call is TRBV6-1, the J call TRBJ2-7; D is possibly TRBD1 (5 bases). CDR1 MNHNS and CDR2 SASEGT come from the germline V gene. The CDR3 loop spans 14 amino acids. Trimming shortened V by 0 bases and J by 2 bases, and 8 bases separated the two germline ends. The CDR3 sequence is CASSEAGRAYEQYF. The CDR3, as DNA: TGTGCCAGCAGTGAAGCGGGCAGGGCCTACGAGCAGTACTTC.

The V gene is TRBV29-1, the J gene TRBJ2-5, with a weak D call TRBD2 (5 bases). V gave up 6 bases and J gave up 5 bases, with 10 bases separating them. CDR1 is SQVTM, CDR2 ANQGSEA, per germline. The CDR3 is 11 amino acids. The CDR3: CSVGGQETQYF. DNA of the CDR3: TGCAGCGTAGGAGGCCAGGAGACCCAGTACTTC.

The rearrangement joins TRBV5-1 to TRBJ1-1, with a weak D call TRBD1 (6 bases). Trimming took off 4 bases at V and 0 bases at J, with 13 bases between the two ends. The CDR3 is 15 residues long. Germline values: CDR1 SGHRS, CDR2 YFSETQ. The CDR3 bases are TGCGCCAGCAGCCGGAGAGGACAGATGAACACTGAAGCTTTCTTT. It translates to CASSRRGQMNTEAFF.

The sample holds many counts of this clone. V usage is TRBV9 and J usage is TRBJ2-1, with a possible D match to TRBD2 (5 bases). CDR1 and CDR2 (germline): SGDLS, YYNGEE. V lost 0 bases and J 7 bases, leaving 20 bases between the germline ends. This CDR3 region has 17 residues. CDR3 protein: CASSVGPLATVGNEQFF. Here the CDR3 DNA reads TGTGCCAGCAGCGTAGGCCCTCTAGCCACCGTGGGGAATGAGCAGTTCTTC.

This chain uses TRBV14 with TRBJ1-1; 11 bases line up with TRBD1. This CDR3 has 13 residues. The J segment lost 10 bases and the V segment lost 4 bases, leaving 5 bases of the junction unmatched. CDR1 and CDR2 from the germline V gene are SGHDN and FVKESK. CDR3 coding DNA: TGTGCCAGCAGCCCCTTTGGGACAGGGGGAGCTTTCTTT. As protein: CASSPFGTGGAFF.

The CDR3 sequence: CSVNRGSEYGYTF. The DNA of the CDR3 is TGCAGCGTCAACAGGGGGAGCGAGTATGGCTACACCTTC. The genes are TRBV29-1 and TRBJ1-2; TRBD1 matches 8 bases. V gave up 6 bases and J gave up 5 bases; unmatched junction bases: 8. The CDR3 covers 13 residues. Germline V gene sequence: CDR1 SQVTM, CDR2 ANQGSEA.

V and J are TRBV7-8 and TRBJ2-5; 10 nucleotides agree with TRBD1. The CDR3 consists of 14 residues. CDR1 is SGHVS, CDR2 FQNEAQ, per germline. With V trimmed by 4 bases and J by 7 bases, 6 bases remained unmatched. The chain's CDR3 is CASSSPRQGATQYF. The CDR3 bases are TGTGCCAGCAGCTCCCCGCGACAGGGGGCGACCCAGTACTTC.

The chain links TRBV2 to TRBJ2-2; the D is unclear. Germline V gene sequence: CDR1 SNHLY, CDR2 FYNNEI. Between the trimmed V and J ends, which lost 6 bases and 6 bases, there was a span of 8 bases. CDR3 length: 12 amino acids. The CDR3 nucleotides read TGTGCCAGCAGCGGTCACGCCGGGGAGCTGTTTTTT. It encodes CASSGHAGELFF.

The rearrangement joins TRBV10-3 to TRBJ2-1; TRBD2 matches 10 bases. Germline assignment: CDR1 ENHRY and CDR2 SYGVKD. The CDR3 is made up of 16 amino acids. V gave up 0 bases and J gave up 4 bases; unmatched junction bases: 3. For the CDR3, the DNA is TGTGCCATCAGTGAGTCAGGACTAGCGGCTTACAATGAGCAGTTCTTC. Translating it yields CAISESGLAAYNEQFF.

This clone was counted at least ten times. The genes are TRBV18 and TRBJ2-1; 8 nucleotides line up with TRBD2. Per germline, CDR1 KGHSH and CDR2 LQKENI. The CDR3 runs 16 residues. V shed 4 bases and J 1 base; nucleotides not matched to a gene: 6. CDR3 amino acids: CASSLTSGGSYNEQFF. Written as DNA, the CDR3 is TGTGCCAGCTCACTAACTAGCGGCGGATCCTACAATGAGCAGTTCTTC.

CDR3 protein: CASSLSGSTGELFF. The DNA of the CDR3 is TGTGCCAGCAGCTTAAGCGGGAGCACCGGGGAGCTGTTTTTT. The chain uses TRBV4-2 and TRBJ2-2, with 8 positions matching TRBD2. CDR3 length equals 14 residues. In germline, CDR1 is LGHNA, CDR2 YNFKEQ. V was pared by 5 bases and J by 4 bases, with 3 bases of the junction left unmatched.

The chain combines TRBV9 with TRBJ2-3, with 9 bases matching TRBD1. CDR1 is SGDLS and CDR2 is YYNGEE in the germline V gene. The CDR3 runs 15 residues. The junction had 11 bases not matched to a gene; V was cut back by 6 bases and J by 6 bases. CDR3 sequence: CASTSTGGAWDTQYF. The CDR3 region has the DNA TGTGCCAGCACCTCTACAGGGGGCGCGTGGGATACGCAGTATTTT.

The chain combines TRBV6-5 with TRBJ2-1, with a tentative D call TRBD2 (6 bases). The CDR3 loop spans 14 amino acids. Germline V gene lookup returns CDR1 MNHEY and CDR2 SVGAGI. V dropped 6 bases and J dropped 9 bases, with 18 bases sitting between them. The CDR3 DNA sequence: TGTGCCAGCAGCCGTGCGGCGGGATGGGTTGAGCAGTTCTTC. Translated: CASSRAAGWVEQFF.

V usage is TRBV11-2 and J usage is TRBJ1-2, with D perhaps matching TRBD1 (5 bases). Germline V CDR1 and CDR2: SGHAT, FQNNGV. Deletions cut 5 bases from V and 7 bases from J, with 11 bases between. The length of the CDR3 is 12 residues. CDR3 residues: CASSIQGSGYTF. Written as DNA, the CDR3 is TGTGCCAGCAGCATCCAGGGTTCTGGCTACACCTTC.

The V and J genes are TRBV19 and TRBJ2-7; TRBD2 aligns across 10 bases. V was clipped by 4 bases and J by 2 bases; unmatched bases: 8. CDR3 length equals 16 residues. Germline CDR1 reads LNHDA; CDR2 reads SQIVND (reference sequence). The CDR3 protein is CASSNPGTSATYEQYF. The CDR3 bases are TGTGCCAGTAGTAACCCCGGGACTAGCGCAACCTACGAGCAGTACTTC.

The count of this clone is one. The genes are TRBV28 and TRBJ1-5, with TRBD1 matching over 9 bases. Germline values: CDR1 MDHEN, CDR2 SYDVKM. This CDR3 has 14 amino acids. Losses at the gene ends were 3 bases for V and 7 bases for J; bases not matched to a gene: 4. CDR3 region: CASSLPGQGQPQHF. The DNA for the CDR3 is TGTGCCAGCAGTTTGCCAGGACAGGGGCAGCCCCAGCATTTT.